This TCR beta chain was recorded in a study of T cell responses to AZD1222 COVID-19 vaccine. Repertoires were generated with immunoSEQ multiplex PCR, while TCRdb's copy carries only in-frame clones and drops some. The sample contains about 100,000 clones, about nine tenths of which appear only once. Notes on the study in general: Without day 14 samples, only post-peak T cell repertoires were studied. The study found Spike-specific TCR breadth and depth rose after two AZD1222 doses. Targets within unmutated variant regions were reportedly found for nearly half of spike-specific TCRs.

Details on this clone: What it binds is unknown.

Per the germline V gene, CDR1 is SGHRS and CDR2 is YFSETQ. The CDR3 has 16 residues. Trimming took 4 bases from V and 4 from J, leaving 20 bases between them. Material: peripheral blood, obtained on day 0 of AZD1222 vaccination. J is TRBJ2-5 and V is TRBV5-1; D perhaps matches TRBD2 (5 bases). The source is an adult in good health. Here the CDR3 reads CASSPSGGAVLETQYF. The CDR3 nucleotides read TGCGCCAGCAGCCCGTCGGGTGGAGCGGTGCTAGAGACCCAGTACTTC. The full variable domain, rest sourced from reference TRBV5-1 and TRBJ2-5, is KAGVTQTPRYLIKTRGQQVTLSCSPISGHRSVSWYQQTPGQGLQFLFEYFSETQRNKGNFPGRFSGRQFSNSRSEMNVSTLELGDSALYLCASSPSGGAVLETQYFGPGTRLLVL.